The present T cell receptor (beta chain) was sequenced within a study of blood T cells in healthy people across ages. Background on the study: Through template switching, about one barcoded beta molecule was captured per two T cells, as measured in model experiments.

A note on this clonotype: The junction departs from the called germline gene at one end, perhaps through a read error.

Primed by a sample-barcoded 5' primer and a J-beta primer mix, a second PCR proceeded for 7 to 11 cycles. Every molecule of cDNA carried a tag from a template-switch adaptor with 12 random nucleotides. MiXCR, applied by TCRdb to the 5' RACE reads, yields one record per CDR3 protein. Of some 370,000 distinct CDR3 sequences listed, roughly half were seen once; the top ten hold 45% to 55%. Germline values: CDR1 MDHEN, CDR2 SYDVKM. The CDR3 runs to 16 residues. The receptor's source is a man aged 60 to 69 in good health. V is TRBV28 and J is TRBJ2-7; 11 nucleotides align to TRBD2. The J call is uncertain, as TRBJ2-4 better fits the DNA end. Sequencing input: blood. CDR3 bases: TGTGCCAGCGGTTTCAGTAGCGGGAGGGCCCAGAACATTCAGTACTTC. Translated, it gives CASGFSSGRAQNIQYF.